This T cell receptor beta chain was recorded in a study of molecular identifiers for immune sequencing clone quantification. The study's findings and limits: Identical TCR molecules sharing a barcode could underestimate highly expanded clone sizes. Among 800,000 to 1,000,000 naive cells, spiked Jurkat TCR RNA from a single cell was reportedly detectable.

Sorting isolated naive CD8 T cells as CD8+CD4-CCR7+CD45RA+ events. In this sample, this clonotype turned up a few times. Its antigen is undetermined. V was cut by 6 bases and J by 2 bases, with 13 bases left in between. The CDR3 has 14 residues. In germline, CDR1 is ENHRY, CDR2 SYGVKD. Each CDR3 protein gets one entry after TCRdb re-called the PCR reads with MiXCR. Among about 500,000 distinct CDR3 sequences listed, about a fifth were seen once. The chain is built from TRBV10-3 and TRBJ2-5; TRBD1 or TRBD2 may be the D gene (6 bases each). The receptor was derived from a human donor in good health. Some libraries in this study had Jurkat cell RNA spiked in. What was sequenced was naive CD8+ T cells from blood, with Jurkat cell RNA spiked in. Indicated subset: FACS-sorted CD8+CD4-CCR7+CD45RA+ naive T cells. The CDR3 nucleotides read TGTGCCATCAGCCTAGGGGGGAATCAAGAGACCCAGTACTTC. Amino acids: CAISLGGNQETQYF.